This T cell receptor beta chain was sequenced in a study of OX40 agonist ivuxolimab in advanced cancers. Study in general: Administration of intravenous ivuxolimab to patients occurred every 2 weeks at 0.01 to 10 mg/kg. General study findings and limits: Part of the nonresponder group also had normalized T-cell clonal expansion that was low. Antigen targets of the expanded peripheral T cells went undetermined.

Profiling relied on immunoSEQ multiplex PCR, and the TCRdb table lists in-frame clones only, not all of them. The repertoire holds around 62,000 clones, 70% to 90% seen once, with around 0.29% in the top ten. With 2 bases removed from V and 2 bases from J, the gap between germline ends came to 20 bases. CDR3 size: 17 residues. The V gene's germline CDR1 is SGHKS and CDR2 YYEKEE (reference sequence). In this sample, this clone turned up once. Its specificity is unknown. This TCR was sampled from an adult with an advanced solid tumor such as melanoma, head and neck, liver or kidney cancer. V usage is TRBV5-5 and J usage is TRBJ2-7; either TRBD1 or TRBD2 may fit D (5 bases each). The source was CD4+ or CD8+ T cells sorted from blood, collected in a trial of the OX40 agonist ivuxolimab. This CDR3 reads CASSFISGADGPYEQYF. As DNA, the CDR3 is TGTGCCAGCAGCTTCATATCCGGGGCGGATGGCCCCTACGAGCAGTACTTC.